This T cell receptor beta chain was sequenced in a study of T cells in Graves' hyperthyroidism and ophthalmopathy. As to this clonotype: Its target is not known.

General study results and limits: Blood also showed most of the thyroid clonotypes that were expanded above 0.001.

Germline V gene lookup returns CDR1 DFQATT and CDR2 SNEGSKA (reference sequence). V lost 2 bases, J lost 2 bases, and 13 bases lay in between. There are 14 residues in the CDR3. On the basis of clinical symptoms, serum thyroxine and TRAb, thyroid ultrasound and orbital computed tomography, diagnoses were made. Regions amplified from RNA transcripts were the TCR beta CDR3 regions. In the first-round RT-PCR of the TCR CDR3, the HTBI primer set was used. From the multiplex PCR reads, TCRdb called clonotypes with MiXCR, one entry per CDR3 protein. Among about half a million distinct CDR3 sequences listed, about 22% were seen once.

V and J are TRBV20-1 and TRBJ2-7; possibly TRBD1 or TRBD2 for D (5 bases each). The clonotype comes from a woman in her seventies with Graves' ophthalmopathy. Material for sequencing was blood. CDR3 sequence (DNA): TGCAGTGCTAGAAGGAACGGGACGACCTACGAGCAGTACTTC. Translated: CSARRNGTTYEQYF.